The present entry profiles one T cell receptor (beta chain) with its context. Its antigen is unidentified. This entry is derived from a study of T cell repertoires in cytomegalovirus infection. The wider study: Public TCR beta signatures indicated both CMV infection and matching HLA type.

V lost 0 bases and J 7 bases, leaving 13 bases between the germline ends. CDR1 and CDR2 from the germline V gene are LGHNA and YSLEER. The CDR3 has 15 amino acids. Findings and caveats of the study: It was HLA-C-restricted CMV-specific TCR beta clonotypes that dominated the response ex vivo. Totalled public TCR beta family frequency picked out people who carried CMV plus the relevant HLA.

MiXCR was run by TCRdb on the reads, yielding one entry per CDR3 protein. The table includes about 130,000 distinct CDR3 sequences, more than 25% detected once. The clonotype originates from a human donor in good health (CMV status not recorded). Some clones in this sample may be carry-over from other donors' samples. This chain connects TRBV4-3 to TRBJ2-1; D is tentatively TRBD1 or TRBD2 (5 bases each). The sequencing used CD8+ T cells from cultured PBMCs, collected from culture after CMV antigen stimulation. The CDR3 region has the DNA TGCGCCAGCAGCCAAGAATATAGCGAGGGGAATGAGCAGTTCTTC. Amino acid sequence: CASSQEYSEGNEQFF.